A single sample gave rise to the 23 T cell receptor beta chains below, sequenced in a study of hypomethylating agent response in myelodysplastic syndrome. Repertoires were generated with immunoSEQ multiplex PCR, while TCRdb's copy carries only in-frame clones and drops some. The sample has a few thousand clones; less than 85% are singletons. The starting material was bone marrow, obtained before or after starting hypomethylating agent treatment for myelodysplastic syndrome (not recorded which). The receptors derive from a human donor with myelodysplastic syndrome.

This clone was seen a few times. The chain is built from TRBV6-1 and TRBJ1-2; D not certain. CDR3 size: 15 residues. The germline CDR1 and CDR2 sequences are MNHNS and SASEGT. V was pared by 0 bases and J by 5 bases, with 13 bases between. CDR3 DNA sequence: TGTGCCAGCAGTGAAGCGCAGGCAGGCGGTTATGGCTACACCTTC. This codes for CASSEAQAGGYGYTF.

This chain connects TRBV7-2 to TRBJ2-5; a possible D gene is TRBD1 (5 bases). Germline V gene lookup returns CDR1 SGHTA and CDR2 FQGNSA. This CDR3 is 13 amino acids long. Trimming shortened V by 3 bases and J by 7 bases, and 12 bases separated the two germline ends. CDR3 amino acids: CASSFDSLTTQYF. CDR3 bases: TGTGCCAGCAGCTTCGACAGCTTGACGACCCAGTACTTC.

The V gene is TRBV7-3, the J gene TRBJ1-1; D is undetermined. V shed 5 bases and J shed 3 bases, with 10 bases lying between them. Germline loops: CDR1 SGHTA, CDR2 FQGTGA. The CDR3 is made up of 13 amino acids. DNA of the CDR3: TGTGCCAGCAGCACCCGTCCCCACACTGAAGCTTTCTTT. Its protein is CASSTRPHTEAFF.

The V and J genes are TRBV29-1 and TRBJ2-7, with 9 bases that match TRBD1. This CDR3 spans 13 amino acids. Germline V gene sequence: CDR1 SQVTM, CDR2 ANQGSEA. The ends lost 3 bases at V and 7 bases at J; junction bases unmatched: 7. The chain's CDR3 is CSVDGQGLREQYF. CDR3 DNA sequence: TGCAGCGTTGACGGACAGGGGCTACGAGAGCAGTACTTC.

The genes are TRBV9 and TRBJ2-5; maybe TRBD2 (5 bases). CDR1 and CDR2 from the germline V gene are SGDLS and YYNGEE. This CDR3 has 12 amino acids. V was pared by 3 bases and J by 5 bases, with 8 bases between. The CDR3, as DNA: TGTGCCAGCAGCGCGGGAACCGAGACCCAGTACTTC. Amino acids: CASSAGTETQYF. Full variable domain (missing parts from reference TRBV9 and TRBJ2-5): DSGVTQTPKHLITATGQRVTLRCSPRSGDLSVYWYQQSLDQGLQFLIQYYNGEERAKGNILERFSAQQFPDLHSELNLSSLELGDSALYFCASSAGTETQYFGPGTRLLVL.

This clone is a singleton in its sample. V is TRBV18 and J is TRBJ2-7, with 8 bases fitting TRBD2. Trimming removed 4 bases from V and 6 bases from J; junction bases left unmatched: 5. CDR1 and CDR2 (germline): KGHSH, LQKENI. The CDR3 is made up of 13 amino acids. CDR3 in DNA: TGTGCCAGCTCACTCGGGAGGGAGAGCGAGCAGTACTTC. This translates into CASSLGRESEQYF.

The chain carries TRBV2 and TRBJ2-3, with D tentatively TRBD2 (6 bases). The V end was cut by 4 bases, the J end by 1 base, with 9 bases between. The CDR3 is 14 amino acids. CDR1 and CDR2 from the germline V gene are SNHLY and FYNNEI. This CDR3 reads CASSVIAGTDTQYF. In DNA form, the CDR3 reads TGTGCCAGCAGTGTGATAGCGGGCACAGATACGCAGTATTTT.

The chain uses TRBV28 and TRBJ1-4, with no clear D. This CDR3 contains 15 residues. The V gene lost 4 bases and the J gene lost 7 bases, with 16 bases spanning the gap. The V gene's germline CDR1 is MDHEN and CDR2 SYDVKM. The CDR3 spells CASSSRDEDSEKLFF. The CDR3 DNA follows: TGTGCCAGCAGTTCCCGGGATGAAGATAGTGAAAAACTGTTTTTT.

The chain joins TRBV19 to TRBJ2-7, with 9 bases fitting TRBD2. Germline lookup yields CDR1 LNHDA and CDR2 SQIVND (reference sequence). The CDR3 contains 15 residues. Trimming cost V 3 bases and J 2 bases; bases outside gene matches: 5. The CDR3: CASSIASGATYEQYF. The CDR3 bases are TGTGCCAGTAGTATCGCTAGCGGGGCCACCTACGAGCAGTACTTC. The whole variable domain, remainder taken from reference TRBV19 and TRBJ2-7, is DGGITQSPKYLFRKEGQNVTLSCEQNLNHDAMYWYRQDPGQGLRLIYYSQIVNDFQKGDIAEGYSVSREKKESFPLTVTSAQKNPTAFYLCASSIASGATYEQYFGPGTRLTVT.

This chain joins TRBV19 and TRBJ2-7; D ambiguous. The CDR3 is 13 amino acids. Trimming removed 3 bases at V and 7 bases at J, with 13 bases between. CDR1 and CDR2 (germline): LNHDA, SQIVND (reference sequence). The CDR3 coding sequence is TGTGCCAGTAGTATCCCCCTCGCGCGGGAGCAGTACTTC. Amino acids: CASSIPLAREQYF.

This clone was seen only once. The chain links TRBV28 to TRBJ1-5; TRBD1 agrees at 7 bases. In germline, CDR1 is MDHEN, CDR2 SYDVKM. After removal of 6 bases from V and 7 bases from J, the junction contained 9 bases not matched to a gene. This CDR3 spans 14 amino acids. The CDR3 protein is CASSRTGDGQPQHF. CDR3 nucleotides: TGTGCCAGCAGCAGAACAGGGGATGGCCAGCCCCAGCATTTT. The whole variable domain, remainder taken from reference TRBV28 and TRBJ1-5, is DVKVTQSSRYLVKRTGEKVFLECVQDMDHENMFWYRQDPGLGLRLIYFSYDVKMKEKGDIPEGYSVSREKKERFSLILESASTNQTSMYLCASSRTGDGQPQHFGDGTRLSIL.

The chain is built from TRBV11-2 and TRBJ2-6; 7 bases fit TRBD2. V was clipped by 4 bases and J by 2 bases; unmatched bases: 5. Germline lookup yields CDR1 SGHAT and CDR2 FQNNGV. The CDR3 is 16 residues long. The CDR3 coding sequence is TGTGCCAGCAGCTCAAAGGCGGGGGCTGGGGCCAACGTCCTGACTTTC. Translated: CASSSKAGAGANVLTF.

This chain connects TRBV4-3 to TRBJ2-1; a possible D gene is TRBD1 (5 bases). The CDR3 extends over 15 amino acids. Trimming took off 0 bases at V and 3 bases at J, with 9 bases between the two ends. The germline V gene encodes CDR1 LGHNA and CDR2 YSLEER. The CDR3 spells CASSQDGALYNEQFF. CDR3 in DNA: TGCGCCAGCAGCCAAGATGGGGCACTCTACAATGAGCAGTTCTTC.

The chain combines TRBV19 with TRBJ1-2, with a possible D match to TRBD1 (5 bases). Trimming removed 6 bases at V and 0 bases at J, with 20 bases between. This CDR3 contains 17 residues. Germline CDR1 and CDR2: LNHDA and SQIVND (reference sequence). In DNA, the CDR3 is TGTGCCAGTAGGAATTCGGCAGGGTTGGTCGCTAACTATGGCTACACCTTC. Encoded protein: CASRNSAGLVANYGYTF.

CDR3 loop: CASSVGTGAYEQYF. Here the CDR3 DNA reads TGTGCCAGCAGCGTAGGGACAGGGGCCTACGAGCAGTACTTC. The rearrangement joins TRBV9 to TRBJ2-7; 9 positions agree with TRBD1. Trimming cost V 0 bases and J 2 bases; bases outside gene matches: 0. The germline V gene has CDR1 SGDLS and CDR2 YYNGEE. The CDR3 contains 14 residues. Filled out from reference TRBV9 and TRBJ2-7, the complete variable domain reads DSGVTQTPKHLITATGQRVTLRCSPRSGDLSVYWYQQSLDQGLQFLIQYYNGEERAKGNILERFSAQQFPDLHSELNLSSLELGDSALYFCASSVGTGAYEQYFGPGTRLTVT.

This clone appeared a few times. The chain recombines TRBV5-1 with TRBJ2-1, with 11 bases aligning to TRBD2. This CDR3 comprises 17 residues. V was clipped by 4 bases and J by 8 bases; unmatched bases: 14. Per the germline V gene, CDR1 is SGHRS and CDR2 is YFSETQ. The CDR3: CASSRIFSTSGEYEQFF. In nucleotides, the CDR3 is TGCGCCAGCAGCCGAATTTTTTCGACTAGCGGGGAGTATGAGCAGTTCTTC.

V usage is TRBV27 and J usage is TRBJ1-4; D perhaps matches TRBD1 (5 bases). Per germline, CDR1 MNHEY and CDR2 SMNVEV (reference sequence). Trimming removed 3 bases from V and 7 bases from J, with 15 bases in between. The CDR3 sequence is 15 residues long. The DNA of the CDR3 is TGTGCCAGCAGTTTCAAGGGGACCGCTTTTGAAAAACTGTTTTTT. This encodes CASSFKGTAFEKLFF.

The chain is built from TRBV5-5 and TRBJ1-5; 7 bases agree with TRBD1. Germline CDR1 reads SGHKS; CDR2 reads YYEKEE (reference sequence). Trimming removed 3 bases from V and 0 bases from J; junction bases left unmatched: 6. CDR3 length: 16 residues. CDR3 nucleotide sequence: TGTGCCAGCAGCTCGGGGGACAGTCATAGCAATCAGCCCCAGCATTTT. This encodes CASSSGDSHSNQPQHF.

The chain has TRBV7-2 and TRBJ1-3; 9 bases match TRBD1. Germline CDR1 is SGHTA and CDR2 is FQGNSA. There are 15 residues in the CDR3. Losses at the gene ends were 3 bases for V and 7 bases for J; bases not matched to a gene: 7. The CDR3 sequence: CASSFGLGQGNTIYF. CDR3 bases: TGTGCCAGCAGCTTCGGACTAGGACAGGGGAACACCATATATTTT.

The chain employs TRBV6-5 and TRBJ1-3; no firm D call. Per the germline V gene, CDR1 is MNHEY and CDR2 is SVGAGI. The CDR3 spans 14 residues. The ends were cut back, 6 bases at V and 0 bases at J, with 9 bases in the middle. This chain's CDR3 is CASSPGFSGNTIYF. DNA for the CDR3: TGTGCCAGCAGCCCCGGGTTCTCTGGAAACACCATATATTTT.

The rearrangement uses TRBV10-2 and TRBJ2-5, with TRBD1 identical over 8 bases. The J call may be incorrect, as the DNA end agrees better with TRBJ2-7. The CDR3 runs 15 residues. Germline V lookup: CDR1 WSHSY, CDR2 SAAADI. The CDR3 coding sequence is TGCGCCAGCAGTTACAGGGGGTTATGGCTCTACGAGCAGTACTTC. Protein sequence: CASSYRGLWLYEQYF.

The chain couples TRBV14 to TRBJ1-3, with 8 bases that match TRBD1. The CDR3 runs 16 residues. Looked up from germline, CDR1 is SGHDN and CDR2 is FVKESK. Losses at the gene ends were 4 bases for V and 5 bases for J; bases not matched to a gene: 10. The CDR3 bases are TGTGCCAGCAGCCCCTTGGGCCGGGACAGGAGAAACACCATATATTTT. Amino acid sequence: CASSPLGRDRRNTIYF.

This rearrangement joins TRBV19 to TRBJ1-5; D possibly corresponds to TRBD1 (6 bases). The CDR3 covers 13 residues. V lost 3 bases, J lost 5 bases, and 8 bases lay in between. The germline CDR1 and CDR2 sequences are LNHDA and SQIVND (reference sequence). CDR3 residues: CASSIYRDQPQHF. The CDR3 bases are TGTGCCAGTAGTATCTACAGGGATCAGCCCCAGCATTTT.